This entry concerns a single TCR beta chain. The data derive from a study of blood T cell repertoires in COVID-19. As for the study in general: Material from acute and convalescent COVID-19 was sourced from the United States, Italy and Spain. Sources were T cells, B-cell-depleted T cells, or PBMCs; the material itself was cDNA or gDNA.

The germline CDR1 and CDR2 sequences are SNHLY and FYNNEI. The ends were cut back, 1 base at V and 3 bases at J, with 13 bases in the middle. The CDR3 spans 16 residues. Per the study methods: Amplification of reference gene primers was used by the study to estimate nucleated cell counts. Using immunoSEQ multiplex PCR, the repertoire was profiled, and TCRdb retains in-frame clones only, with some absent. The V and J calls and the clone size are those of that table, but D and trimming were determined from the DNA. Among about 230,000 clones listed, around 80% were seen once. This sequence joins TRBV2 and TRBJ1-5, with D uncertain. This receptor was taken from a middle-aged woman who had recovered from COVID-19. The specimen was peripheral blood. CDR3 coding DNA: TGTGCCAGCAGTGAAGAGGCAGGTAGAAACAATCAGCCCCAGCATTTT. Amino acids: CASSEEAGRNNQPQHF.